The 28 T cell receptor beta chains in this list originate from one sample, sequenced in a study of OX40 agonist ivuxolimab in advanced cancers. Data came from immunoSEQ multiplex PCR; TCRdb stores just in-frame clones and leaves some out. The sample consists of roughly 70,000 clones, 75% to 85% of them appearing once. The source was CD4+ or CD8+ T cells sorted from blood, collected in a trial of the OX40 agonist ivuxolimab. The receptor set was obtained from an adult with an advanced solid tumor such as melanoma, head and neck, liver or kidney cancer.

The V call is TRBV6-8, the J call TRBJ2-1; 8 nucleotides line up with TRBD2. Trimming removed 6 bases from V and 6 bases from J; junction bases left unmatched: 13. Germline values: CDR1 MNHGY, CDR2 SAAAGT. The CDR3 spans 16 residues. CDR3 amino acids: CASSLSGSVSCNEQFF. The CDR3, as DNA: TGTGCCAGCAGCCTCAGCGGGAGTGTTAGTTGCAATGAGCAGTTCTTC.

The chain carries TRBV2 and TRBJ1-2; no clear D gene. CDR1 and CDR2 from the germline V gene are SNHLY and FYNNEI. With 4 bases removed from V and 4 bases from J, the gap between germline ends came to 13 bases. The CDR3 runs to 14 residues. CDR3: CASSVGLSIYGYTF. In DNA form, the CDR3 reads TGTGCCAGCAGTGTTGGGCTTTCTATCTATGGCTACACCTTC.

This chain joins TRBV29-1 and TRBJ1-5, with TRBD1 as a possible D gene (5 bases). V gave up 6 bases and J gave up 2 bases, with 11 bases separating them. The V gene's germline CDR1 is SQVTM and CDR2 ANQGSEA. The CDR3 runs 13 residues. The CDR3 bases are TGCAGCGTCCAAGCACAGGGCAATCAGCCCCAGCATTTT. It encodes CSVQAQGNQPQHF. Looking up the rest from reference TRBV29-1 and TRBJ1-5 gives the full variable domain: SAVISQKPSRDICQRGTSLTIQCQVDSQVTMMFWYRQQPGQSLTLIATANQGSEATYESGFVIDKFPISRPNLTFSTLTVSNMSPEDSSIYLCSVQAQGNQPQHFGDGTRLSIL.

CDR3 in amino acids: CASSIDTNSYEQYF. CDR3 DNA sequence: TGTGCCAGCAGCATCGACACTAACTCCTACGAGCAGTACTTC. This sequence joins TRBV7-7 and TRBJ2-7; D not resolved. The germline V and J ends were trimmed by 5 bases and 0 bases, with 11 bases remaining between them. Germline V gene data show CDR1 as SSHAT and CDR2 as FNYEAQ (reference sequence). This CDR3 has 14 amino acids.

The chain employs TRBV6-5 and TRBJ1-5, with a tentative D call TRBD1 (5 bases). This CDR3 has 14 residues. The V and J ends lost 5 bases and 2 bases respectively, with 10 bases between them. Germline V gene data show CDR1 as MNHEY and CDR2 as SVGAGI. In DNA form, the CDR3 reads TGTGCCAGCAGTCACGACAGTGGCAATCAGCCCCAGCATTTT. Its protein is CASSHDSGNQPQHF.

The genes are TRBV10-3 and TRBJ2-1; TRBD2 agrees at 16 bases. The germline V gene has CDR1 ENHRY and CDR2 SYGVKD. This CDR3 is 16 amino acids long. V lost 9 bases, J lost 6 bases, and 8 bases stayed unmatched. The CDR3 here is CAIKGTSGRGSNEQFF. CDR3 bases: TGTGCCATAAAGGGGACTAGCGGGAGGGGGAGCAATGAGCAGTTCTTC.

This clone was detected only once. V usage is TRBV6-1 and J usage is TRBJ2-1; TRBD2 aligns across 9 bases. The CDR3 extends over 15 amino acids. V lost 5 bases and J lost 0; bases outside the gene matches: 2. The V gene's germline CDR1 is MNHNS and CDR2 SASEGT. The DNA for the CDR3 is TGTGCCAGCAGTATACTAGCGGGCTCCTACAATGAGCAGTTCTTC. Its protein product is CASSILAGSYNEQFF.

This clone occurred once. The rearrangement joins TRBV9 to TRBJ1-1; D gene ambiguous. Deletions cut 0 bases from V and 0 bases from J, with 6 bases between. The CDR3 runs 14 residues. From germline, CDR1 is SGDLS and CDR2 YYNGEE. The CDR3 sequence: CASSVGGMNTEAFF. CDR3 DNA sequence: TGTGCCAGCAGCGTAGGGGGAATGAACACTGAAGCTTTCTTT. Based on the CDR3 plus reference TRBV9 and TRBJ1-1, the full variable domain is DSGVTQTPKHLITATGQRVTLRCSPRSGDLSVYWYQQSLDQGLQFLIQYYNGEERAKGNILERFSAQQFPDLHSELNLSSLELGDSALYFCASSVGGMNTEAFFGQGTRLTVV.

CDR3 DNA: TGTGCCAGCAGAAGGGGGCCTTTGGACACTGAAGCTTTCTTT. It encodes CASRRGPLDTEAFF. The genes are TRBV28 and TRBJ1-1, with 7 bases lining up with TRBD1. Losses at the gene ends were 6 bases for V and 3 bases for J; bases not matched to a gene: 7. CDR1 MDHEN and CDR2 SYDVKM come from the germline V gene. This CDR3 has 14 residues.

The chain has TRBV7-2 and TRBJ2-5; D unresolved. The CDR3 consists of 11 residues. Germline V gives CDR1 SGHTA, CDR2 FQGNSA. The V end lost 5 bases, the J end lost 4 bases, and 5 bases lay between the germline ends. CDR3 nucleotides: TGTGCCAGCAGCACGAGAGAGACCCAGTACTTC. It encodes CASSTRETQYF.

The CDR3 DNA is TGTGCCAGCAGTTACCTGGGGAACACTGAAGCTTTCTTT. This sequence encodes CASSYLGNTEAFF. The chain recombines TRBV6-5 with TRBJ1-1, with D hard to call. This CDR3 has 13 amino acids. V shed 2 bases and J shed 1 base, with 5 bases lying between them. Germline V gene data show CDR1 as MNHEY and CDR2 as SVGAGI.

The chain's CDR3 is CASGLVLGGVSSYNEQFF. The CDR3 DNA reads TGTGCTAGTGGTTTGGTTCTCGGCGGGGTATCTTCCTACAATGAGCAGTTCTTC. The chain has TRBV12-5 and TRBJ2-1; TRBD2 is a possible D gene (6 bases). The CDR3 consists of 18 residues. V dropped 0 bases and J dropped 1 base, with 16 bases sitting between them. The germline V gene encodes CDR1 LGHNT and CDR2 FRNRAP.

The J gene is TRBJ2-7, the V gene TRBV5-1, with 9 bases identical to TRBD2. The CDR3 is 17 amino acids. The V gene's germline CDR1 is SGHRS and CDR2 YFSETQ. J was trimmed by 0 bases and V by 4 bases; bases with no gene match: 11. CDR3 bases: TGCGCCAGCAGCCGCACCCCAGCGGGGGGCAGCTCCTACGAGCAGTACGTC. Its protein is CASSRTPAGGSSYEQYV.

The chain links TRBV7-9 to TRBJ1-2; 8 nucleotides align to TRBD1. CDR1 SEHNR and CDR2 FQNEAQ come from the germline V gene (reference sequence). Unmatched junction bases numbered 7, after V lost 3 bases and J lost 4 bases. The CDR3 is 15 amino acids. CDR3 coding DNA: TGTGCCAGCAGCTTCAACGGACAGGGCGTCTATGGCTACACCTTC. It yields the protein CASSFNGQGVYGYTF.

The CDR3 region has the DNA TGTGCCAGCAAGAGAGCTAGCGGGGGCACAGATACGCAGTATTTT. Its translation: CASKRASGGTDTQYF. This rearrangement joins TRBV2 to TRBJ2-3; 9 bases align to TRBD2. This CDR3 has 15 residues. CDR1 and CDR2 (germline): SNHLY, FYNNEI. Trimming took 7 bases from V and 1 from J; bases not matched to a gene: 6. The complete variable domain, with remaining parts taken from reference TRBV2 and TRBJ2-3, reads EPEVTQTPSHQVTQMGQEVILRCVPISNHLYFYWYRQILGQKVEFLVSFYNNEISEKSEIFDDQFSVERPDGSNFTLKIRSTKLEDSAMYFCASKRASGGTDTQYFGPGTRLTVL.

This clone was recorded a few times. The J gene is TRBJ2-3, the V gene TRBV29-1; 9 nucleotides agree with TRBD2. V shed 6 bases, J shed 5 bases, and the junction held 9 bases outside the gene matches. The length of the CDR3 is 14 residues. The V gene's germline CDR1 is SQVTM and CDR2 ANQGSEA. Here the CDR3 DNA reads TGCAGCGTGGCCGGAGCGGGAGGAGGAGATACGCAGTATTTT. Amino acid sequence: CSVAGAGGGDTQYF.

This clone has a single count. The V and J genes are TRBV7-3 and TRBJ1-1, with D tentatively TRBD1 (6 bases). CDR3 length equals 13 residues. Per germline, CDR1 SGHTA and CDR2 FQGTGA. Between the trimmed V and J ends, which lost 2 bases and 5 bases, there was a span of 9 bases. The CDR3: CASSLHQGTEAFF. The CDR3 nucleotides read TGTGCCAGCAGCTTACACCAGGGGACTGAAGCTTTCTTT.

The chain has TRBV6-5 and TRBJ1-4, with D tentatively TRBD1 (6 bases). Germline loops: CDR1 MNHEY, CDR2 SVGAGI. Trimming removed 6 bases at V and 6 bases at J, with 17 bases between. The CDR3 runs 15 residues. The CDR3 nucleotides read TGTGCCAGCAGCCGGAACAGGGACGGGGATGAAAAACTGTTTTTT. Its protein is CASSRNRDGDEKLFF.

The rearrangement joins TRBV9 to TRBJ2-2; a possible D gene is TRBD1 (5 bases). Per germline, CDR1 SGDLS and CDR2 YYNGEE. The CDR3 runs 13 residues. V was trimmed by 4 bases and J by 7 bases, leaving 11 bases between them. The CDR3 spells CASSPQGVGELFF. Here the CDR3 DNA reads TGTGCCAGCAGCCCCCAGGGCGTCGGGGAGCTGTTTTTT. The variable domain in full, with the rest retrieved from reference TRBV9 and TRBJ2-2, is DSGVTQTPKHLITATGQRVTLRCSPRSGDLSVYWYQQSLDQGLQFLIQYYNGEERAKGNILERFSAQQFPDLHSELNLSSLELGDSALYFCASSPQGVGELFFGEGSRLTVL.

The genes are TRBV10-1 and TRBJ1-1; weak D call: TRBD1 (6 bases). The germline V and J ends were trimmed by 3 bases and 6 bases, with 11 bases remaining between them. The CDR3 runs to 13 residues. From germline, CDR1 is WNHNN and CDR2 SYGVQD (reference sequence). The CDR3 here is CASSELRGAEAFF. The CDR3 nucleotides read TGCGCCAGCAGTGAACTCAGGGGCGCTGAAGCTTTCTTT.

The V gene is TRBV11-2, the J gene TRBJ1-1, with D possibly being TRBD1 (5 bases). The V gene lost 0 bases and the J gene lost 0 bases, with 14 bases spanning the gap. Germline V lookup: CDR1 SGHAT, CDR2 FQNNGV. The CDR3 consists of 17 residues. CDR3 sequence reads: CASSLDLRDGMNTEAFF. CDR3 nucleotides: TGTGCCAGCAGCTTAGATCTCAGGGACGGGATGAACACTGAAGCTTTCTTT.

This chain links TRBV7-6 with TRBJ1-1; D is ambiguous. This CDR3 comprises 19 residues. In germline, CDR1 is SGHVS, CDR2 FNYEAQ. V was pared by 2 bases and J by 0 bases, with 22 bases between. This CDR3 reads CASSLKFLLPHLLNTEAFF. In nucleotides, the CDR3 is TGTGCCAGCAGCTTAAAGTTTTTGCTCCCTCACCTTTTGAACACTGAAGCTTTCTTT.

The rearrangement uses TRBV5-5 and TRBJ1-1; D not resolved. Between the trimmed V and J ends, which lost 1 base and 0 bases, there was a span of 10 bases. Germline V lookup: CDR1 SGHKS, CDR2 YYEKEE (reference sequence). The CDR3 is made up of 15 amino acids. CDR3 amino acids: CASSLLLVMNTEAFF. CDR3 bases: TGTGCCAGCAGCTTGCTCTTGGTCATGAACACTGAAGCTTTCTTT.

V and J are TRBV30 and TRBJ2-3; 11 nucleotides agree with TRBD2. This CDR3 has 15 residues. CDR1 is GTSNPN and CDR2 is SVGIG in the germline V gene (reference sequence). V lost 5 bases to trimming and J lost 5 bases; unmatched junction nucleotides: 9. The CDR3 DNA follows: TGTGCCTGGGATAGCGGGAGGGCGTCCGGAGATACGCAGTATTTT. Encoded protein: CAWDSGRASGDTQYF.

The CDR3 nucleotides read TGTGCCAGCAGTTTAAGGCGGGGCACAGATACGCAGTATTTT. Its protein product is CASSLRRGTDTQYF. The chain uses TRBV28 and TRBJ2-3, with D possibly TRBD2 on 5 matching bases. The CDR3 consists of 14 residues. CDR1 is MDHEN, CDR2 SYDVKM, per germline. V was trimmed by 2 bases and J by 1 base, leaving 7 bases between them.

CDR3 sequence (DNA): TGTGCCAGTAATGACCGGAGCTCCTACAATGAGCAGTTCTTC. This translates into CASNDRSSYNEQFF. The chain uses TRBV19 and TRBJ2-1, with unresolved D. The V end was cut by 7 bases, the J end by 0 bases, with 10 bases between. CDR3 length: 14 residues. Germline V lookup: CDR1 LNHDA, CDR2 SQIVND (reference sequence).

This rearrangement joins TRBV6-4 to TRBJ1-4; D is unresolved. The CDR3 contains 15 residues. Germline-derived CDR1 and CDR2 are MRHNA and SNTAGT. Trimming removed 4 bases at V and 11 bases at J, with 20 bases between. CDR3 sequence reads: CASSVSGPPIGKLFF. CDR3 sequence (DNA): TGTGCCAGCAGTGTTTCAGGTCCCCCCATTGGGAAACTGTTTTTT.

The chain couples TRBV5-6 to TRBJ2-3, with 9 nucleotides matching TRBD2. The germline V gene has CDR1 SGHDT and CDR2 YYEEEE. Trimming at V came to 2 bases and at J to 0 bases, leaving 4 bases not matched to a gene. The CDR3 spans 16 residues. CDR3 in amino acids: CASSFYSGSSTDTQYF. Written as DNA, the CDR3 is TGTGCCAGCAGCTTCTATAGCGGGAGTAGCACAGATACGCAGTATTTT.